The rows below give T cell receptor beta chains drawn from one sample of a study of Graves' ophthalmopathy and Graves' hyperthyroidism. MiXCR, applied by TCRdb to the multiplex PCR reads, yields one record per CDR3 protein. The table includes around 1.1 million distinct CDR3 sequences, 35% to 40% detected once. Material for sequencing was peripheral blood or thyroid tissue (not recorded which). The origin of the receptors is an adult man with Graves' hyperthyroidism. Both conserved end residues are part of each CDR3. D genes are given only for firm matches. Clone size is not always given. Where it is, it says once, few, many or a class for expanded clones.

V gene	clone size	J gene	D gene	CDR3 protein	CDR3 DNA
TRBV9	few	TRBJ1-1	.	CASSRGQHEAFF	TGTGCCAGCAGCCGCGGACAGCATGAAGCTTTCTTT
TRBV29-1	.	TRBJ2-2	TRBD1	CSVAKFTGGSGGELFF	TGCAGCGTTGCGAAATTTACAGGGGGTTCGGGCGGGGAGCTGTTTTTT
TRBV4-3	many	TRBJ1-2	.	CASSQVDNYGYTF	TGCGCCAGCAGCCAAGTGGACAACTATGGCTACACCTTC
TRBV5-4	few	TRBJ2-7	TRBD1	CASSTDRASFPYEQYF	TGTGCCAGCAGCACGGACAGGGCTTCTTTCCCCTACGAGCAGTACTTC
TRBV29-1	.	TRBJ2-2	TRBD1	CSVRQGAGELFF	TGCAGCGTTCGACAGGGGGCCGGGGAGCTGTTTTTT
TRBV5-1	many	TRBJ2-5	.	CASSLSPGNQETQYF	TGCGCCAGCAGCTTGTCCCCGGGGAATCAAGAGACCCAGTACTTC
TRBV5-8	.	TRBJ1-5	.	CASSLGPSRNQPQHF	TGTGCCAGCAGCCTGGGCCCCTCGCGCAATCAGCCCCAGCATTTT
TRBV11-2	.	TRBJ1-6	TRBD1	CASSLGDRENSPPHF	TGTGCCAGCAGCTTAGGGGACAGGGAGAATTCACCCCCCCACTTT
TRBV6-2/TRBV6-3	few	TRBJ1-1	.	CASSYPGLMNTEAFF	TGTGCCAGCAGTTACCCGGGACTGATGAACACTGAAGCTTTCTTT
TRBV29-1	.	TRBJ2-5	TRBD1	CSVRQGLGTQYF	TGCAGCGTGCGACAGGGGCTGGGGACCCAGTACTTC
TRBV7-9	many	TRBJ1-2	.	CASSKDSYGYTF	TGTGCCAGCAGCAAGGACAGTTATGGCTACACCTTC
TRBV10-2	.	TRBJ2-7	.	CASSEDRTEQYF	TGCGCCAGCAGTGAGGACAGGACGGAGCAGTACTTC
TRBV29-1	.	TRBJ1-2	.	CSVEDGQGGLYGYTF	TGCAGCGTTGAGGATGGCCAGGGAGGTTTGTATGGCTACACCTTC
TRBV28	few	TRBJ1-4	.	CASSLRERKLFF	TGTGCCAGCAGTTTGCGCGAGCGAAAACTGTTTTTT
TRBV30	few	TRBJ2-7	.	CAWSVLVYEQYF	TGTGCCTGGAGTGTACTAGTCTACGAGCAGTACTTC
TRBV24-1	.	TRBJ1-5	.	CATSVLGNEQPQHF	TGTGCCACCAGTGTCTTGGGCAACGAGCAGCCCCAGCATTTT
TRBV12-5	few	TRBJ2-5	.	CASGWDTVGETQYF	TGTGCTAGTGGGTGGGACACGGTCGGGGAGACCCAGTACTTC
TRBV9	many	TRBJ2-5	TRBD1	CASRASDRGRDQTQYF	TGTGCCAGCAGAGCGTCGGACAGGGGAAGAGACCAGACCCAGTACTTC
TRBV10-3	.	TRBJ1-2	TRBD1	CAIGGQGYGYTF	TGTGCCATCGGGGGACAGGGGTATGGCTACACCTTC
TRBV12-3/TRBV12-4	.	TRBJ2-2	TRBD1	CASRPGQGWAGELFF	TGTGCCAGCAGGCCGGGACAGGGCTGGGCCGGGGAGCTGTTTTTT
TRBV6-6	many	TRBJ1-5	TRBD1	CASARGQGPQPQHF	TGTGCCAGCGCCCGGGGACAGGGACCTCAGCCCCAGCATTTT
TRBV28	.	TRBJ1-1	.	CASWGRNTEAFF	TGTGCCAGCTGGGGCCGTAACACTGAAGCTTTCTTT
TRBV29-1	many	TRBJ2-5	TRBD2	CSVVGLAEEETQYF	TGCAGCGTTGTCGGACTAGCGGAAGAAGAGACCCAGTACTTC
TRBV5-1	.	TRBJ2-7	.	CASNRDKDEQYF	TGCGCCAGCAACCGGGATAAGGACGAGCAGTACTTC
TRBV6-6	few	TRBJ2-7	TRBD1	CASSHRDSKNSYEQYF	TGTGCCAGCAGTCACCGGGACAGCAAAAACTCCTACGAGCAGTACTTC
TRBV19	many	TRBJ1-5	.	CASSMGRQINQPQHF	TGTGCCAGTAGTATGGGCCGACAGATAAATCAGCCCCAGCATTTT
TRBV7-9	.	TRBJ2-7	TRBD1	CAISEGQNSYEQYF	TGTGCCATCAGCGAGGGACAGAACTCCTACGAGCAGTACTTC